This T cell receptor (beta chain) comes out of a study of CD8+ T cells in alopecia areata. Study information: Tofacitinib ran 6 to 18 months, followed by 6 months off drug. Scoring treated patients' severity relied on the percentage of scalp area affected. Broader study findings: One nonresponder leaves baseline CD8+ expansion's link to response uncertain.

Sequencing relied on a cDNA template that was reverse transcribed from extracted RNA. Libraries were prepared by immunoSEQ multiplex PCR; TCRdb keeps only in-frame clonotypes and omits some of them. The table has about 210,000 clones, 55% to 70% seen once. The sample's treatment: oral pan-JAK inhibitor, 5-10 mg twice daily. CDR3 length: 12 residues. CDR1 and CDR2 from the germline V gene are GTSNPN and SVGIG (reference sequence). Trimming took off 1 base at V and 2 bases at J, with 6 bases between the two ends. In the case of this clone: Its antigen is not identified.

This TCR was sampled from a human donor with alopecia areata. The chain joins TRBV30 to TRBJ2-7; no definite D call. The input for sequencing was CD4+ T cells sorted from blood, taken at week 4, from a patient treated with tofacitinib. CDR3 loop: CAWSGITYEQYF. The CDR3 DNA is TGTGCCTGGAGTGGGATCACCTACGAGCAGTACTTC.